The 15 T cell receptor beta chains presented below share a single source sample, sequenced in a study of T-cell memory formation after mild COVID-19. TCRdb fed the 5' RACE reads into MiXCR, producing one record per CDR3 protein. The repertoire has more than 350,000 distinct CDR3 sequences, around 21% of them found once; the top ten carry around 13%. Input material: PBMCs or a T cell subset sorted from them (not recorded which). The receptors stem from an adult woman who had mild COVID-19 (a few samples of this study predate the infection). Cell type and time point are not known.

J is TRBJ1-2 and V is TRBV2; D unresolved. V dropped 2 bases and J dropped 4 bases, with 14 bases sitting between them. Germline V lookup: CDR1 SNHLY, CDR2 FYNNEI. The CDR3 sequence is 15 residues long. For the CDR3, the DNA is TGTGCCAGCAGTGAATCCCCCGCGGATTTCTATGGCTACACCTTC. Translated, it gives CASSESPADFYGYTF. Together with reference TRBV2 and TRBJ1-2, the CDR3 gives the full variable domain: EPEVTQTPSHQVTQMGQEVILRCVPISNHLYFYWYRQILGQKVEFLVSFYNNEISEKSEIFDDQFSVERPDGSNFTLKIRSTKLEDSAMYFCASSESPADFYGYTFGSGTRLTVV.

The rearrangement uses TRBV4-2 and TRBJ2-3; 8 positions agree with TRBD1. The CDR3 runs to 16 residues. CDR1 is LGHNA, CDR2 YNFKEQ, per germline. V dropped 5 bases and J dropped 5; count of bases not matched to a gene: 12. CDR3 nucleotides: TGTGCCAGCAGCATAGGCTATGGAACAGGGGGAGATACGCAGTATTTT. It is translated as CASSIGYGTGGDTQYF.

This clonotype was observed a handful of times. The J gene is TRBJ2-2, the V gene TRBV2; 8 bases are a match to TRBD2. The CDR3 sequence is 15 residues long. Unmatched junction bases numbered 11, after V lost 6 bases and J lost 8 bases. Germline assignment: CDR1 SNHLY and CDR2 FYNNEI. The CDR3 loop is CASSPPGTRAGELFF. The CDR3 nucleotides are TGTGCCAGCAGCCCCCCCGGGACTAGGGCTGGGGAGCTGTTTTTT.

The genes are TRBV5-6 and TRBJ2-5, with TRBD1 as a possible D gene (5 bases). CDR3 length: 14 amino acids. Germline assignment: CDR1 SGHDT and CDR2 YYEEEE. The ends were cut back, 0 bases at V and 5 bases at J, with 11 bases in the middle. In nucleotides, the CDR3 is TGTGCCAGCAGCTTGGGCAGGGCGAAGGAGACCCAGTACTTC. It translates to CASSLGRAKETQYF.

There are a few counts of this clonotype. V and J are TRBV12-3 or TRBV12-4 and TRBJ1-4; 8 nucleotides agree with TRBD1. With 7 bases clipped from V and 2 bases from J, the junction kept 6 bases outside the gene matches. This CDR3 is built from 15 residues. The CDR3 DNA reads as TGTGCCAGCAAAGTTCAGGGGGCGACTAATGAAAAACTGTTTTTT. It is translated as CASKVQGATNEKLFF.

This clonotype was seen a few times. The junction departs from the called germline gene at one end, perhaps through a read error. This chain joins TRBV6-4 and TRBJ2-1; 8 bases fit TRBD1. The CDR3 length is 16 residues. Germline-derived CDR1 and CDR2 are MRHNA and SNTAGT. The CDR3 nucleotides are TGTGCCAGCAGTGACTCCAGCCCAGGACAGGGTCCCGAATTGGTCTTC. Translating it yields CASSDSSPGQGPELVF.

The chain recombines TRBV4-3 with TRBJ2-5, with 7 bases identical to TRBD1. The junction had 13 bases not matched to a gene; V was cut back by 0 bases and J by 3 bases. This CDR3 spans 18 amino acids. Germline V lookup: CDR1 LGHNA, CDR2 YSLEER. This chain's CDR3 is CASSQDLVRGNSKETQYF. The CDR3 nucleotides read TGCGCCAGCAGCCAAGATCTCGTCAGGGGGAACTCCAAAGAGACCCAGTACTTC.

The table lists this clonotype with a few counts. CDR3 nucleotide sequence: TGTGCCAGCAGCTTAGCCATGCCTTTGTTAGCCTCGGACTATGGCTACACCTTC. This translates into CASSLAMPLLASDYGYTF. The V call is TRBV7-9, the J call TRBJ1-2; D call uncertain. With 0 bases removed from V and 3 bases from J, the gap between germline ends came to 20 bases. Germline CDR1 SEHNR, CDR2 FQNEAQ (reference sequence). The CDR3 spans 18 residues.

This clonotype was seen many times. The V and J genes are TRBV15 and TRBJ2-3, with D hard to call. This CDR3 contains 15 residues. The germline V gene encodes CDR1 LNHNV and CDR2 YYDKDF (reference sequence). Trimming cost V 3 bases and J 4 bases, with 14 bases left between them. Here the CDR3 reads CATSSRGVVPDTQYF. CDR3 sequence (DNA): TGTGCCACCAGCAGCCGAGGAGTGGTCCCAGATACGCAGTATTTT.

V is TRBV7-2 and J is TRBJ2-7; D gene uncertain. The germline V gene has CDR1 SGHTA and CDR2 FQGNSA. The CDR3 runs to 14 residues. V was pared by 2 bases and J by 1 base, with 9 bases between. Here the CDR3 DNA reads TGTGCCAGCAGCTTAAGTTTCGGTTCCTACGAGCAGTACTTC. Amino acid sequence: CASSLSFGSYEQYF.

This clonotype turned up a few times. The V and J genes are TRBV2 and TRBJ2-5; D unresolved. The CDR3 consists of 14 residues. Germline CDR1 SNHLY, CDR2 FYNNEI. Trimming stripped 8 bases from V and 5 bases from J, with 18 bases between. Written as DNA, the CDR3 is TGTGCCAGCTGTATAGGTCCGGGTCCGGAGACCCAGTACTTC. Its translation is CASCIGPGPETQYF.

Written as DNA, the CDR3 is TGTGCCAGCAGCTTCTCTCCGACAGGGCGAGGGGCCAATGAGCAGTTCTTC. Protein: CASSFSPTGRGANEQFF. This chain links TRBV7-9 with TRBJ2-1; 7 nucleotides agree with TRBD1. The trim removed 3 bases at V and 6 bases at J, leaving 14 bases unmatched. CDR3 length: 17 amino acids. CDR1 SEHNR and CDR2 FQNEAQ come from the germline V gene (reference sequence).

This clonotype was seen a handful of times. The chain has TRBV29-1 and TRBJ1-1, with D possibly matching TRBD1 (5 bases). The CDR3 consists of 11 residues. Germline V CDR1 and CDR2: SQVTM, ANQGSEA. Trimming took off 4 bases at V and 6 bases at J, with 9 bases between the two ends. The DNA for the CDR3 is TGCAGCGTTGGGGAGGGACCTGAAGCTTTCTTT. This gives the protein CSVGEGPEAFF.

Here the CDR3 DNA reads TGTGCCACCAGTGGGCCAAGGAGCAATCAGCCCCAGCATTTT. It translates to CATSGPRSNQPQHF. This chain joins TRBV24-1 and TRBJ1-5; D is uncertain. The germline V and J ends were trimmed by 5 bases and 1 base, with 8 bases remaining between them. This CDR3 region has 14 residues. Per germline, CDR1 KGHDR and CDR2 SFDVKD.

The CDR3 nucleotides are TGTGCCAGCAGCCAAGAGGGGGCGCGGTTTACTGAAGCTTTCTTT. Translating it yields CASSQEGARFTEAFF. The rearrangement links TRBV4-2 to TRBJ1-1, with TRBD1 as a possible D gene (6 bases). The CDR3 spans 15 residues. Between the trimmed V and J ends, which lost 0 bases and 5 bases, there was a span of 13 bases. Germline CDR1 is LGHNA and CDR2 is YNFKEQ.